This TCR beta chain was sequenced for a study of spatial heterogeneity in lung cancer. Per the germline V gene, CDR1 is DFQATT and CDR2 is SNEGSKA (reference sequence). This CDR3 contains 13 residues. Germline trimming cut 4 bases from V and 4 bases from J; bases unmatched to any gene: 3. Documented time point: sample taken at primary tumor resection. This clonotype was seen more than once but under ten times. Its antigen is unknown. Study-level results: Mutation counts in tumors were tracked by counts of expanded intratumoral alpha and beta TCRs.

Each CDR3 protein is one row after TCRdb ran MiXCR on the 5' RACE reads. The table has 9,500 to 12,000 distinct CDR3 sequences, about an eighth seen once. Sequenced material: lung tumor tissue, taken at surgery. This clonotype originated in a female donor with early-stage non-small cell lung cancer. The V call is TRBV20-1, the J call TRBJ2-3, with TRBD2 identical over 9 bases. CDR3 DNA sequence: TGCAGTGCTACTAGCGGGACCGCAGATACGCAGTATTTT. It yields the protein CSATSGTADTQYF.